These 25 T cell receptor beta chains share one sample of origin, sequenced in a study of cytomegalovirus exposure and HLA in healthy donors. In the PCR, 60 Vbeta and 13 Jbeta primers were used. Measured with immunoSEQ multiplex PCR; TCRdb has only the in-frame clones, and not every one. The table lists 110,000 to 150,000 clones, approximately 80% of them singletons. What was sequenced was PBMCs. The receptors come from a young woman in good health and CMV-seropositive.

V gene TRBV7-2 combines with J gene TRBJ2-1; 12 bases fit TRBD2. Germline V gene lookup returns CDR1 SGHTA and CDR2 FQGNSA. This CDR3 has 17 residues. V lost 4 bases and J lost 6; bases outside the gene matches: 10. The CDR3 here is CASSSRTSGMGANEQFF. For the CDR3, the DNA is TGTGCCAGCAGCTCACGGACTAGCGGGATGGGGGCCAATGAGCAGTTCTTC. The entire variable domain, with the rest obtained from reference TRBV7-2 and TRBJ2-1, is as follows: GAGVSQSPSNKVTEKGKDVELRCDPISGHTALYWYRQSLGQGLEFLIYFQGNSAPDKSGLPSDRFSAERTGGSVSTLTIQRTQQEDSAVYLCASSSRTSGMGANEQFFGPGTRLTVL.

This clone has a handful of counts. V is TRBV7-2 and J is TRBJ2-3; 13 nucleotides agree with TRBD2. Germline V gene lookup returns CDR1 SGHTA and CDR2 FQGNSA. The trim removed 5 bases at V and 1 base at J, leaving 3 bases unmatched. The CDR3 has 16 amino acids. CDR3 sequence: CASSLGLAGGTDTQYF. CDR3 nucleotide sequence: TGTGCCAGCAGCCTAGGACTAGCGGGGGGCACAGATACGCAGTATTTT.

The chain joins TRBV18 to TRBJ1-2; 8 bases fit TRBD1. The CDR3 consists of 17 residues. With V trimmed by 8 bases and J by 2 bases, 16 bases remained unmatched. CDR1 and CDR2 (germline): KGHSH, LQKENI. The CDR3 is CASMVQGARSDNYGYTF. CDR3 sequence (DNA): TGTGCCAGCATGGTCCAGGGGGCCCGATCAGACAACTATGGCTACACCTTC.

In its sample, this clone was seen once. CDR3 DNA sequence: TGTGCCAGCAGTTACTCGAGTCAGGGGCAGACCGAGCAGTACTTC. It codes for CASSYSSQGQTEQYF. The chain joins TRBV6-6 to TRBJ2-7; tentatively, D is TRBD1 (6 bases). CDR1 and CDR2 (germline): MNHNY, SVGAGI (reference sequence). V lost 0 bases and J lost 6, with 15 bases in between. This CDR3 is built from 15 residues.

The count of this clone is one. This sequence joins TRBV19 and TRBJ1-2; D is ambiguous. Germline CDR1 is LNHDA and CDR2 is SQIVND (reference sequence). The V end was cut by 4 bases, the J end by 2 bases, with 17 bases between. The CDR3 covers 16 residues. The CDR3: CASSSPPARKNYGYTF. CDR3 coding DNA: TGTGCCAGTAGTAGCCCCCCGGCCAGGAAAAACTATGGCTACACCTTC.

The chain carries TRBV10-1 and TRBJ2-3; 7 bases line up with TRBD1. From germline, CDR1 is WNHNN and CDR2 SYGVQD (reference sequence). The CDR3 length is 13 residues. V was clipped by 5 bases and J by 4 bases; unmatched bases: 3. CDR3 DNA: TGCGCCAGCAGTAGACAGGGTTCAGATACGCAGTATTTT. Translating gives CASSRQGSDTQYF.

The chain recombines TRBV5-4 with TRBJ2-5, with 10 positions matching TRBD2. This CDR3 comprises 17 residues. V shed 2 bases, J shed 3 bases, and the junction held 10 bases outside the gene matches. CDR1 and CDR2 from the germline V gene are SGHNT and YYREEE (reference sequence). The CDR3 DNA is TGTGCCAGCAGCTTCCGTCGGTCTAGCGGGGGTAAAGAGACCCAGTACTTC. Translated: CASSFRRSSGGKETQYF.

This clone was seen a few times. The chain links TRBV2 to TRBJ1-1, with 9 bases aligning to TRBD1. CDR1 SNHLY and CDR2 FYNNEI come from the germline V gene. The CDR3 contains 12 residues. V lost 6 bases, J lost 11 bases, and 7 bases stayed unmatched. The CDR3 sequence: CASRGQGAMAFF. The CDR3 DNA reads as TGTGCCAGCAGGGGACAGGGTGCAATGGCTTTCTTT.

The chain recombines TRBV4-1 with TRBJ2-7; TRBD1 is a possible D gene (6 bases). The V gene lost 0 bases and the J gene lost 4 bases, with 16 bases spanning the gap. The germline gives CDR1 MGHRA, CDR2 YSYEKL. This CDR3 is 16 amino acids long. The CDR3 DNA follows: TGCGCCAGCAGCCAAGAACCCCCGGACAGCCCGTACGAGCAGTACTTC. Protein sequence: CASSQEPPDSPYEQYF.

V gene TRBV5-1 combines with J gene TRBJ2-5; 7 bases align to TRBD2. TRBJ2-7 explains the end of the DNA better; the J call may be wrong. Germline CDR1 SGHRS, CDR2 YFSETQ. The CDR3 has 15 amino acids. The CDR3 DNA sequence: TGCGCCAGCAGCTTAGCGGGGCCCGGGACCTACGAGCAGTACTTC. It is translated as CASSLAGPGTYEQYF.

CDR3 coding DNA: TGTGCCAGCAGGCTAGGACAGGAAACTGAAGCTTTCTTT. It codes for CASRLGQETEAFF. The chain employs TRBV2 and TRBJ1-1, with TRBD1 identical over 7 bases. Trimming removed 6 bases from V and 5 bases from J; junction bases left unmatched: 6. The length of the CDR3 is 13 residues. Germline V CDR1 and CDR2: SNHLY, FYNNEI.

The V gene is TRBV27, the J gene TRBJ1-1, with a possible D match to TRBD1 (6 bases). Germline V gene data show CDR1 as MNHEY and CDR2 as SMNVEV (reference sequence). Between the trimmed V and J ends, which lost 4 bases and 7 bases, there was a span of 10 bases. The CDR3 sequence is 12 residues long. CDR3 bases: TGTGCCAGCAGTTCGGACAGACTTGAAGCTTTCTTT. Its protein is CASSSDRLEAFF.

CDR3: CASSSLSWRGRTEAFF. The DNA of the CDR3 is TGTGCCAGCAGTTCCCTCTCTTGGAGGGGGCGTACTGAAGCTTTCTTT. V and J are TRBV6-5 and TRBJ1-1; 7 positions match TRBD1. CDR3 length: 16 residues. CDR1 is MNHEY and CDR2 is SVGAGI in the germline V gene. The J segment lost 5 bases and the V segment lost 4 bases, leaving 13 bases of the junction unmatched.

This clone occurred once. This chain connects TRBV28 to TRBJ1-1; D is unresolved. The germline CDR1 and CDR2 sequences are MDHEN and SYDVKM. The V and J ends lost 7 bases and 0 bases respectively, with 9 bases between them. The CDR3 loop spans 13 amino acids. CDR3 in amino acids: CASNTPMNTEAFF. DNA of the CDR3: TGTGCCAGCAACACACCAATGAACACTGAAGCTTTCTTT.

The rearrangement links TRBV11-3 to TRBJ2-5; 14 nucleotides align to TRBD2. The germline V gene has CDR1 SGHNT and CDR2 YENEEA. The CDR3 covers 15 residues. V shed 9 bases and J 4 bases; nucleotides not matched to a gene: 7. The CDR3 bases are TGTGCCAGACGACTAGCGGGGGGGAATAGAGAGACCCAGTACTTC. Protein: CARRLAGGNRETQYF.

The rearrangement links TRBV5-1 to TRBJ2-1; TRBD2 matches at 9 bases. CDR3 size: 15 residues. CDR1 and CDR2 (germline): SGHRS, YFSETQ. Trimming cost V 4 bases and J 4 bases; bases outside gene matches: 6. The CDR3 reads CASSQAGGRYNEQFF. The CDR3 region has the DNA TGCGCCAGCAGCCAAGCGGGGGGAAGGTACAATGAGCAGTTCTTC.

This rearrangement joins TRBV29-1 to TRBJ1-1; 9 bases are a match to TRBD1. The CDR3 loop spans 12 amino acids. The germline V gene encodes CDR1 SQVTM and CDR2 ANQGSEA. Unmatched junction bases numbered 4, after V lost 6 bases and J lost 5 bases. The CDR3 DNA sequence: TGCAGCGTGACGACAGGGGGGACTGAAGCTTTCTTT. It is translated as CSVTTGGTEAFF. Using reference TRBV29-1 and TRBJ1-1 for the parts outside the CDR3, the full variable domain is SAVISQKPSRDICQRGTSLTIQCQVDSQVTMMFWYRQQPGQSLTLIATANQGSEATYESGFVIDKFPISRPNLTFSTLTVSNMSPEDSSIYLCSVTTGGTEAFFGQGTRLTVV.

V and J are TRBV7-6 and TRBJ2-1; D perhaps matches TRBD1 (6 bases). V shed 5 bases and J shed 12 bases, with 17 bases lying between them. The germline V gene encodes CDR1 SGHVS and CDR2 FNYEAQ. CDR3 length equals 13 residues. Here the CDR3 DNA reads TGTGCCAGCAGCCCGCGAGCGGACAGAGGGCAGTTCTTC. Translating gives CASSPRADRGQFF.

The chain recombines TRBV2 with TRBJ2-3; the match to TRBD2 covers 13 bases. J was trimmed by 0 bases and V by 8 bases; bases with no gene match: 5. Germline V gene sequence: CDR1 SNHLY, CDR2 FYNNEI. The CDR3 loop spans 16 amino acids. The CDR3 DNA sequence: TGTGCCAGCCGTAGACTAGCGGGGGGCAGCACAGATACGCAGTATTTT. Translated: CASRRLAGGSTDTQYF. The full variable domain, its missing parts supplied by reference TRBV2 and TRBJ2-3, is EPEVTQTPSHQVTQMGQEVILRCVPISNHLYFYWYRQILGQKVEFLVSFYNNEISEKSEIFDDQFSVERPDGSNFTLKIRSTKLEDSAMYFCASRRLAGGSTDTQYFGPGTRLTVL.

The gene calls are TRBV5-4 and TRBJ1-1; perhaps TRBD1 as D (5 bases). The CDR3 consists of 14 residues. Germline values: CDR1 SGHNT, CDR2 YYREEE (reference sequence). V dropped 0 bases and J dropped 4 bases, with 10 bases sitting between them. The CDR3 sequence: CASSLGGEGTEAFF. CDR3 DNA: TGTGCCAGCAGCTTGGGGGGGGAGGGCACTGAAGCTTTCTTT. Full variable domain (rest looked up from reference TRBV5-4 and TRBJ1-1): ETGVTQSPTHLIKTRGQQVTLRCSSQSGHNTVSWYQQALGQGPQFIFQYYREEENGRGNFPPRFSGLQFPNYSSELNVNALELDDSALYLCASSLGGEGTEAFFGQGTRLTVV.

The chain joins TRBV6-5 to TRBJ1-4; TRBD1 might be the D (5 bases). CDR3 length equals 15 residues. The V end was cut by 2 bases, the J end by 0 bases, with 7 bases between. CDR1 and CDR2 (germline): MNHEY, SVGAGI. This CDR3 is CASSYDSTTNEKLFF. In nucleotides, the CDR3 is TGTGCCAGCAGTTACGACAGCACAACTAATGAAAAACTGTTTTTT.

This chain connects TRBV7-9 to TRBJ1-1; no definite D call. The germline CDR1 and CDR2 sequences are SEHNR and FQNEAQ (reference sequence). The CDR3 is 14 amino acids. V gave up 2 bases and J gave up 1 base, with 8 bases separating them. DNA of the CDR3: TGTGCCAGCAGCTTATTGGGCCGGAACACTGAAGCTTTCTTT. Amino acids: CASSLLGRNTEAFF.

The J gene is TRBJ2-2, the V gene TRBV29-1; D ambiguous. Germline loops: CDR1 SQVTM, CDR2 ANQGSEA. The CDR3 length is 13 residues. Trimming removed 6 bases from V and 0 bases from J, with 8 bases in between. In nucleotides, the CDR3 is TGCAGCGTCACCCTAGCGAACACCGGGGAGCTGTTTTTT. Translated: CSVTLANTGELFF.

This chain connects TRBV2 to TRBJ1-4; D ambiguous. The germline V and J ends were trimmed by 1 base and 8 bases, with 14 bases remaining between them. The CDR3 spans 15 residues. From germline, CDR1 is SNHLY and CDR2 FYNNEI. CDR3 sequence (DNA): TGTGCCAGCAGTGAAGACGCAGGCGCGGGGGAAAAACTGTTTTTT. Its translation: CASSEDAGAGEKLFF.

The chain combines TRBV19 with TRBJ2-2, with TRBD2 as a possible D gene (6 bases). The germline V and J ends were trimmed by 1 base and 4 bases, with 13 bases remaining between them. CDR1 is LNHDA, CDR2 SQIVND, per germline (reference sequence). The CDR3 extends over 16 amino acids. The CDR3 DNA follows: TGTGCCAGTAGTATAGGCCTGGGACTCATCACCGGGGAGCTGTTTTTT. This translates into CASSIGLGLITGELFF.